Here is one T cell receptor beta chain with its context. This sample was taken from a study of blood T cell repertoires in COVID-19. The repertoire was sequenced with immunoSEQ multiplex PCR; TCRdb's copy has only in-frame clones and lacks some. This table holds about 180,000 clones, roughly 83% found once. The germline V gene encodes CDR1 LNHDA and CDR2 SQIVND (reference sequence). The CDR3 covers 15 residues. The ends were cut back, 3 bases at V and 4 bases at J, with 13 bases in the middle. The chain joins TRBV19 to TRBJ1-5; maybe TRBD1 (6 bases). This sequence originates from a woman aged 25 to 45 who had recovered from COVID-19. Source material: PBMCs or T cells enriched from blood (not recorded which). The CDR3 DNA is TGTGCCAGTAGTATTCGGGACACTAGGAATCAGCCCCAGCATTTT. Translation gives CASSIRDTRNQPQHF.